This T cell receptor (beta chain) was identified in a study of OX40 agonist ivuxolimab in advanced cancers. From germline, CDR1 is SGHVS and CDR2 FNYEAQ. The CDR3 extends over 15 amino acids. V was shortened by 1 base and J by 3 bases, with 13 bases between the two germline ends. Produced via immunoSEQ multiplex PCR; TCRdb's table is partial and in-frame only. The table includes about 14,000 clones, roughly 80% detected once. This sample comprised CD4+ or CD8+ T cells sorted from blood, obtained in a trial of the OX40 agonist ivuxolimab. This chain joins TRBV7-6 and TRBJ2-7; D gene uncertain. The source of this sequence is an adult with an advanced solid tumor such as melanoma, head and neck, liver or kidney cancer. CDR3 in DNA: TGTGCCAGCAGCTTAGGCAGCCACCCCGACTACGAGCAGTACTTC. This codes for CASSLGSHPDYEQYF.